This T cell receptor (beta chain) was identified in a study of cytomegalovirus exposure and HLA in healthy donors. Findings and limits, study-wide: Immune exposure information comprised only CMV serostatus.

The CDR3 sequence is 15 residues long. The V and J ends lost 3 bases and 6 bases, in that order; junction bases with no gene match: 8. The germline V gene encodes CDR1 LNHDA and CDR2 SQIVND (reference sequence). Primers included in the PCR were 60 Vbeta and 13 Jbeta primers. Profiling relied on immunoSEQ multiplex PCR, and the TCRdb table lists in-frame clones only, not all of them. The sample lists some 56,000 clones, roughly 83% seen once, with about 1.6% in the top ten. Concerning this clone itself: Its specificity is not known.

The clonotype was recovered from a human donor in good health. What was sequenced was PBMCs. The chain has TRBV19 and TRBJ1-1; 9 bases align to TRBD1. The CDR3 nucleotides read TGTGCCAGTAGTATTCCGGGACAGGGAGGATCTGAAGCTTTCTTT. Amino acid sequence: CASSIPGQGGSEAFF. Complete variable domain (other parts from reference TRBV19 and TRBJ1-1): DGGITQSPKYLFRKEGQNVTLSCEQNLNHDAMYWYRQDPGQGLRLIYYSQIVNDFQKGDIAEGYSVSREKKESFPLTVTSAQKNPTAFYLCASSIPGQGGSEAFFGQGTRLTVV.